This T cell receptor (beta chain) was sequenced for a study of T cells after yellow fever vaccination. Study-wide context: SMART-Seq v4 Ultra Low Input handled preparation of low-cell-number fractions. Regarding the study as a whole: Primary-vaccination clones mostly resurfaced post-booster (96% CD4, roughly 90% CD8).

Regarding this clonotype: The antigen is undetermined.

Trimming removed 6 bases at V and 9 bases at J, with 12 bases between. Germline CDR1 and CDR2: SQVTM and ANQGSEA. The CDR3 extends over 10 amino acids. A single record per CDR3 protein comes from TCRdb applying MiXCR to the 5' RACE reads. The sample has hundreds of thousands of distinct CDR3 sequences; approximately 3.8% are singletons. The sequence was collected from a man between 18 and 35 years old who received the YFV17D yellow fever vaccine. The chain joins TRBV29-1 to TRBJ2-7; D is tentatively TRBD1 or TRBD2 (5 bases each). This sample comprised PBMCs, obtained on the day of the yellow fever booster vaccination. This CDR3 reads CSVPGDGQYF. The CDR3, as DNA: TGCAGCGTGCCTGGGGACGGGCAGTACTTC.